Listed below are T cell receptor beta chains from one sample, sequenced in a study of blood T cell repertoires in COVID-19. Assay used: immunoSEQ multiplex PCR; TCRdb lists only in-frame clones, some missing. The sample consists of about 480,000 clones, roughly 90% of them appearing once. Sequenced input: PBMCs or T cells enriched from blood (not recorded which). These TCRs come from a woman in her thirties or forties who had recovered from COVID-19. Each CDR3 is given with its conserved first and last residue.

V | CDR3
TRBV2 | CASSAGGPVQETQYF
TRBV4-1 | CASSQEGGRVQPQHF
TRBV29-1 | CSVEGKGSEQYF
TRBV7-2 | CASSLWGSRGLGETQYF
TRBV6-2/TRBV6-3 | CASSSIRDGELFF
TRBV11-2 | CASSQVIAGSNTGELFF
TRBV7-8 | CASSPEYEQYF
TRBV7-2 | CASSLERSDEQFF
TRBV13 | CASSFQSGTVFYGYTF
TRBV4-2 | CASSPEGDSNYGYTF
TRBV5-1 | CASSLTGVESYNEQFF
TRBV7-9 | CASSSQVSSGNTIYF
TRBV24-1 | CATSDSGHYEQYF
TRBV5-1 | CASSARMGLNTYEQYF
TRBV11-3 | CASSLTSGSNYEQYF
TRBV21-1 | CARPWGLEGDGANVLTF
TRBV19 | CASRLREVGTEAFF
TRBV11-2 | CASSPRQGGYTF
TRBV5-1 | CASSPSGTENTEAFF
TRBV27 | CASSLFPSGGEMSYEQYF
TRBV11-3 | CASSAPSTDTQYF
TRBV9 | CASSASVGTTAQFPEQFF
TRBV11-3 | CASSFSLNEQFF
TRBV18 | CASSPRVGPTQETQYF
TRBV11-2 | CASSRGTDNEQFF